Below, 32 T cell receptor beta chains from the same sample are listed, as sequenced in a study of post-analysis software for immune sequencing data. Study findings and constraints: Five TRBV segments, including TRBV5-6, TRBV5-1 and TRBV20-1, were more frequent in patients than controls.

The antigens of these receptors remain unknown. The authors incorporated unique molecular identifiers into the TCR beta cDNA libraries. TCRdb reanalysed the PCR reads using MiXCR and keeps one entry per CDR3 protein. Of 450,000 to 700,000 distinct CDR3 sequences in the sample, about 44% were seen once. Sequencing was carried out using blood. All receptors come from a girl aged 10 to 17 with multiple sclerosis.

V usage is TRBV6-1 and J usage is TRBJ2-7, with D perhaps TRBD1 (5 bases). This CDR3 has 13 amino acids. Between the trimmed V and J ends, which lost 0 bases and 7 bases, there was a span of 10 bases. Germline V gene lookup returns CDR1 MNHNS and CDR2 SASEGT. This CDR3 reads CASSEARQYEQYF. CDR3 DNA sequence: TGTGCCAGCAGTGAAGCTAGACAGTATGAGCAGTACTTC.

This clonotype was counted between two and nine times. DNA for the CDR3: TGTGCCAGCACCTTCCAAATTGGGCGGGGGAGTGATAGTGAGCAGTTCTTC. As protein: CASTFQIGRGSDSEQFF. The rearrangement links TRBV21-1 to TRBJ2-1; the D call TRBD1 from the table was never checked on the DNA. TRBV21-1 is a recognized pseudogene. The CDR3 covers 17 residues.

The CDR3, as DNA: TGTGCCAGCAGTTACTCCAGTCTATGCACAGATACGCAGTATTTT. Translated: CASSYSSLCTDTQYF. V gene TRBV6-5 combines with J gene TRBJ2-3, with no clear D. CDR1 MNHEY and CDR2 SVGAGI come from the germline V gene. This CDR3 has 15 residues. The ends were cut back, 0 bases at V and 1 base at J, with 8 bases in the middle.

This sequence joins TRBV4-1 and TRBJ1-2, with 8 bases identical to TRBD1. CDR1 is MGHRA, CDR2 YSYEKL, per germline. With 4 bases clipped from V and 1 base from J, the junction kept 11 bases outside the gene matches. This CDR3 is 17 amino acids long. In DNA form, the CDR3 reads TGCGCCAGCAGCCTCGGACAGGGAAAAAACCTTAACTATGGCTACACCTTC. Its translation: CASSLGQGKNLNYGYTF.

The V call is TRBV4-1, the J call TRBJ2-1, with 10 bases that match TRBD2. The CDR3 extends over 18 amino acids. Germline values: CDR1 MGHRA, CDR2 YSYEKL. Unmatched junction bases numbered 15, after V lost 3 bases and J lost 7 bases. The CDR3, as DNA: TGCGCCAGCAGCCACGTGACCGAAGCGGGAGGGCCCCGGAATGAGCAGTTCTTC. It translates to CASSHVTEAGGPRNEQFF.

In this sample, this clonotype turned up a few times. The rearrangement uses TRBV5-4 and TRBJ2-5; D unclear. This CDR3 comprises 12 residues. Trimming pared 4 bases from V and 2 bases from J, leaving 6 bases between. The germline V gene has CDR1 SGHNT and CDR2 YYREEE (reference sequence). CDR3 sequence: CASSQRQETQYF. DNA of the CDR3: TGTGCCAGCAGCCAAAGGCAAGAGACCCAGTACTTC.

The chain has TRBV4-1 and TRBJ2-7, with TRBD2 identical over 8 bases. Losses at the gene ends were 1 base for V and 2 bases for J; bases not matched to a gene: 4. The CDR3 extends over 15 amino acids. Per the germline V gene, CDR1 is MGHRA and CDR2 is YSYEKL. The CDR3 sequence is CASSQAIAGPYEQYF. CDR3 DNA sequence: TGCGCCAGCAGCCAAGCGATAGCGGGACCCTACGAGCAGTACTTC.

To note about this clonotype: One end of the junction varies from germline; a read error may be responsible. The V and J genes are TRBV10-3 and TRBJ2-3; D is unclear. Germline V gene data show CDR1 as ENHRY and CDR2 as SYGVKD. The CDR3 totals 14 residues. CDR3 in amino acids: CAIGESRLPDTQYF. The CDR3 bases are TGTGCCATCGGTGAGTCCCGACTCCCAGATACGCAGTATTTT.

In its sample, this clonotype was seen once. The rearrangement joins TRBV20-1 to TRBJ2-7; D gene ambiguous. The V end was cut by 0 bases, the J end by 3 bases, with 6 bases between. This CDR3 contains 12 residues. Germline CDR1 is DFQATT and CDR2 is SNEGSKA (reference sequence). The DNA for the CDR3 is TGCAGTGCTAGAGATGAGGACTACGAGCAGTACTTC. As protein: CSARDEDYEQYF.

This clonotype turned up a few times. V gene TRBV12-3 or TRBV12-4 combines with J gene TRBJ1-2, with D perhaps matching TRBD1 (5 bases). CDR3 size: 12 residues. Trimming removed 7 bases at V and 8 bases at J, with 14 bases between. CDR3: CASNIGGLGYTF. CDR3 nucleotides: TGTGCCAGCAATATTGGGGGACTAGGCTACACCTTC.

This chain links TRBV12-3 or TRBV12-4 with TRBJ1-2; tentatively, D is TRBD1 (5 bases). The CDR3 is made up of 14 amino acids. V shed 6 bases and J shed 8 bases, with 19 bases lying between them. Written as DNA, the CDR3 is TGTGCCAGCAGACCCTCTCCCGGGGCGGGCGGCTACACCTTC. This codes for CASRPSPGAGGYTF.

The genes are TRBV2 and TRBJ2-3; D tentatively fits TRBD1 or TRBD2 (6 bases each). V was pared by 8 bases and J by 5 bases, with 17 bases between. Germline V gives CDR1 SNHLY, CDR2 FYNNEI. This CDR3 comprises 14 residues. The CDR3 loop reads CASRRGKGGDTQYF. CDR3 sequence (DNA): TGTGCCAGCCGGAGGGGCAAGGGGGGAGATACGCAGTATTTT.

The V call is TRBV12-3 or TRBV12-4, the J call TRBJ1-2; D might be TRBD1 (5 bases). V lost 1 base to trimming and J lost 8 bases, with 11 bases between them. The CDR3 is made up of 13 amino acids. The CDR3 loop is CASSLGGDHGYTF. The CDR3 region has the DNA TGTGCCAGCAGTTTAGGAGGGGACCACGGCTACACCTTC.

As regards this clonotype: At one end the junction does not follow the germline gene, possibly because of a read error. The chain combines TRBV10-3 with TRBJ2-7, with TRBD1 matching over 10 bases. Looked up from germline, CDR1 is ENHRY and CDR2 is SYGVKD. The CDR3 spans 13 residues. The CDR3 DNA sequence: TGTGCCTTCAGTGCGGGACAGGGGTACGAGCAGTACTTC. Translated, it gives CAFSAGQGYEQYF.

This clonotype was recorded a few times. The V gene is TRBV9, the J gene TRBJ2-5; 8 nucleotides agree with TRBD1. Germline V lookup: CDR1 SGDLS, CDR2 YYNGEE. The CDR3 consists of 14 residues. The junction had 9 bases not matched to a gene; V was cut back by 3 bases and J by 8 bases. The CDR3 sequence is CASSDRDRGGTQYF. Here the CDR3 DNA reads TGTGCCAGCAGCGACCGCGACAGGGGAGGAACCCAGTACTTC.

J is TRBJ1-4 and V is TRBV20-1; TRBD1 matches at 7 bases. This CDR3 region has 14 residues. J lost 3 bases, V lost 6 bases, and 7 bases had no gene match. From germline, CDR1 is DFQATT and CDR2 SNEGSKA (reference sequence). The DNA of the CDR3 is TGCAGTGCGTACCTTCAGGGGGCTAATGAAAAACTGTTTTTT. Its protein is CSAYLQGANEKLFF.

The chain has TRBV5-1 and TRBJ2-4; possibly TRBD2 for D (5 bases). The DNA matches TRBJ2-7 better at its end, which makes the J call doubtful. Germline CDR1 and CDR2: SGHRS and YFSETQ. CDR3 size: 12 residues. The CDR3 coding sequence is TGCGCCAGCAGCATTGAGGGTGGCGAGCAGTACTTC. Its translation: CASSIEGGEQYF.

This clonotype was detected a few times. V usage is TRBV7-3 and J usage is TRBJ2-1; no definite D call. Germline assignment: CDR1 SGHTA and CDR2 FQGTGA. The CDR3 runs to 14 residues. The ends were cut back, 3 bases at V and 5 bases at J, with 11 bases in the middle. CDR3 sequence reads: CASSLTKGHNEQFF. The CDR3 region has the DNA TGTGCCAGCAGCTTGACAAAGGGTCACAATGAGCAGTTCTTC.

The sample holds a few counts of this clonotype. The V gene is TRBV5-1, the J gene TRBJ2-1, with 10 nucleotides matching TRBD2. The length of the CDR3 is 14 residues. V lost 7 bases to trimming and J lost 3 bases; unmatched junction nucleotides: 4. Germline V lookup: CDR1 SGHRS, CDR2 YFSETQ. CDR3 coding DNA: TGCGCCAGCGATAGCGGGGGGAACTACAATGAGCAGTTCTTC. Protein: CASDSGGNYNEQFF.

CDR3 protein: CASSSQTSGRARNEQFF. As DNA, the CDR3 is TGTGCCAGTAGTAGCCAGACTAGCGGGAGGGCGCGGAATGAGCAGTTCTTC. This chain links TRBV19 with TRBJ2-1, with TRBD2 matching 14 bases. The length of the CDR3 is 17 residues. The junction had 9 bases not matched to a gene; V was cut back by 4 bases and J by 7 bases. The germline V gene encodes CDR1 LNHDA and CDR2 SQIVND (reference sequence).

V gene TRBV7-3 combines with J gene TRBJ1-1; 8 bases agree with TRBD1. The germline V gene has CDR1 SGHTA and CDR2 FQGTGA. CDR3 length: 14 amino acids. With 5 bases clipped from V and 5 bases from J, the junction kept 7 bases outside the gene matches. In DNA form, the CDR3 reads TGTGCCAGCAGCAAAACAGGGGGGAGGACTGAAGCTTTCTTT. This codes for CASSKTGGRTEAFF.

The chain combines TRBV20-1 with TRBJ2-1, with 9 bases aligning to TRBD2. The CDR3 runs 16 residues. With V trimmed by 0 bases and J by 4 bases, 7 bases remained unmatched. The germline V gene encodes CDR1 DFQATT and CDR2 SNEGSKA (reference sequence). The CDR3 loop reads CSARDYASGVYNEQFF. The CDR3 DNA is TGCAGTGCTAGAGATTATGCTAGCGGGGTGTACAATGAGCAGTTCTTC.

The chain's CDR3 is CSARVAGRETQYF. CDR3 sequence (DNA): TGCAGTGCTAGAGTTGCAGGGAGGGAGACCCAGTACTTC. The chain links TRBV20-1 to TRBJ2-5; the D gene is possibly TRBD2 (6 bases). The CDR3 loop spans 13 amino acids. V lost 1 base to trimming and J lost 5 bases, with 11 bases between them. The germline V gene has CDR1 DFQATT and CDR2 SNEGSKA (reference sequence).

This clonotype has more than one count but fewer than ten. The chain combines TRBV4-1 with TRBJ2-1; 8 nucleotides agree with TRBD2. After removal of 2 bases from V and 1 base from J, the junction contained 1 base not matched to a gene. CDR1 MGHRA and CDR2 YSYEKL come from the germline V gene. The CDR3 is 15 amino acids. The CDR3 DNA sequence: TGCGCCAGCAGCCAAAGCGGGAGTTCCTACAATGAGCAGTTCTTC. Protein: CASSQSGSSYNEQFF.

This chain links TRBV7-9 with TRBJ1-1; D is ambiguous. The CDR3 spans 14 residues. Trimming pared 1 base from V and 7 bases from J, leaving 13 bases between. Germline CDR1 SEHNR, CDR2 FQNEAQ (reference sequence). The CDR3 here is CASSLGREMGEAFF. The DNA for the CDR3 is TGTGCCAGCAGCTTAGGGCGGGAGATGGGTGAAGCTTTCTTT.

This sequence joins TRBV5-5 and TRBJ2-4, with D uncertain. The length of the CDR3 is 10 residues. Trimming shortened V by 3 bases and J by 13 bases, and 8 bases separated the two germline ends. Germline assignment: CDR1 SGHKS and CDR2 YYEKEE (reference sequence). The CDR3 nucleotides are TGTGCCAGCAGCTCTGTTGACCAGTACTTC. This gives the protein CASSSVDQYF.

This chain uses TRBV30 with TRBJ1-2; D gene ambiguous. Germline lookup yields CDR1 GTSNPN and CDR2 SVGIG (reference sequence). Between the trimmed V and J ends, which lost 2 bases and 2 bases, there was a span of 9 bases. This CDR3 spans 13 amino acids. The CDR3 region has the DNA TGTGCCTGGAGTCTCCGGACGAACTATGGCTACACCTTC. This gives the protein CAWSLRTNYGYTF.

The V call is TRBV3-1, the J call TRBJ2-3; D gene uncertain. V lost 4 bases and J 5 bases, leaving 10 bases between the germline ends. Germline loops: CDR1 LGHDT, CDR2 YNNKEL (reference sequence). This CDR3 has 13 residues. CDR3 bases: TGTGCCAGCAGCCCAACCCTGGGAGATACGCAGTATTTT. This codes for CASSPTLGDTQYF.

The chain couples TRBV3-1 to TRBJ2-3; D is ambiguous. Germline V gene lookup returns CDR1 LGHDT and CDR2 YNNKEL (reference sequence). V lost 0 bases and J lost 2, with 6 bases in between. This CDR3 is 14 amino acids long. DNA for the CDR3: TGTGCCAGCAGCCAAGAGGGATACACAGATACGCAGTATTTT. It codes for CASSQEGYTDTQYF.

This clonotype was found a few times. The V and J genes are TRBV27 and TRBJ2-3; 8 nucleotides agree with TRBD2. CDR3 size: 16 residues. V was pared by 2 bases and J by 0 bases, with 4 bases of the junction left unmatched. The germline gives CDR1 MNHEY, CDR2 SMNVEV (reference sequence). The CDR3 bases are TGTGCCAGCAGTTTAATCCCTAGCGGGAGCACAGATACGCAGTATTTT. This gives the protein CASSLIPSGSTDTQYF.

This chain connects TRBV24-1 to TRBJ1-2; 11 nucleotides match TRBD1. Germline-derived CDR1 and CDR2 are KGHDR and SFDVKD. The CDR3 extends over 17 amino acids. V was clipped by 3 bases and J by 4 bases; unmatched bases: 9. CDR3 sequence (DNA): TGTGCCACCAGTGATATCGGACAGGGGGCCGAAGGCTATGGCTACACCTTC. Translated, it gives CATSDIGQGAEGYGYTF.

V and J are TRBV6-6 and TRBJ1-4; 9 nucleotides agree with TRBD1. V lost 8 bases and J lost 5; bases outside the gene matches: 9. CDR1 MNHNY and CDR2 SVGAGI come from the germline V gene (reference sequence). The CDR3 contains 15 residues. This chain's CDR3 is CASSGTGTKNEKLFF. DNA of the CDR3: TGTGCCAGCTCCGGGACAGGGACAAAAAATGAAAAACTGTTTTTT.